The clone carrying this TCR beta chain was detected many times. Its antigen is not identified. This sample stems from a study of T-cell reconstitution after alpha-beta-depleted transplantation in children. Findings and caveats of the study: At day 60, the high TCRbeta diversity found in some patients originated from recipient T cells and thymic progenitors that had survived. T-cell counts and diversity at one year post-transplant came mainly from newly produced T cells. Expanded graft clones numbering several hundred reportedly gave rise to alpha-beta T cells about two months after transplant.

Unique molecular identifiers featured in how the TCRbeta library was prepared. TCRdb re-called the PCR reads with MiXCR, one entry per CDR3 protein. The sample comprises around 440,000 distinct CDR3 sequences, 15% to 20% of which are singletons, and 25% to 30% rests with the top ten. The TCR comes from a boy in the first two years of life who had a stem cell transplant for Wiskott-Aldrich syndrome, so the T cells may come from the graft donor. The specimen comprised PBMCs, mostly from graft donor cells, sampled 360 days after TCRalphabeta/CD19-depleted stem cell transplant.

The CDR3 here is CSVVDPDTQYF. CDR3 DNA: TGCAGCGTTGTTGACCCAGATACGCAGTATTTT. The chain couples TRBV29-1 to TRBJ2-3; D is ambiguous. CDR1 is SQVTM, CDR2 ANQGSEA, per germline. CDR3 size: 11 residues. Deletions cut 4 bases from V and 4 bases from J, with 6 bases between.